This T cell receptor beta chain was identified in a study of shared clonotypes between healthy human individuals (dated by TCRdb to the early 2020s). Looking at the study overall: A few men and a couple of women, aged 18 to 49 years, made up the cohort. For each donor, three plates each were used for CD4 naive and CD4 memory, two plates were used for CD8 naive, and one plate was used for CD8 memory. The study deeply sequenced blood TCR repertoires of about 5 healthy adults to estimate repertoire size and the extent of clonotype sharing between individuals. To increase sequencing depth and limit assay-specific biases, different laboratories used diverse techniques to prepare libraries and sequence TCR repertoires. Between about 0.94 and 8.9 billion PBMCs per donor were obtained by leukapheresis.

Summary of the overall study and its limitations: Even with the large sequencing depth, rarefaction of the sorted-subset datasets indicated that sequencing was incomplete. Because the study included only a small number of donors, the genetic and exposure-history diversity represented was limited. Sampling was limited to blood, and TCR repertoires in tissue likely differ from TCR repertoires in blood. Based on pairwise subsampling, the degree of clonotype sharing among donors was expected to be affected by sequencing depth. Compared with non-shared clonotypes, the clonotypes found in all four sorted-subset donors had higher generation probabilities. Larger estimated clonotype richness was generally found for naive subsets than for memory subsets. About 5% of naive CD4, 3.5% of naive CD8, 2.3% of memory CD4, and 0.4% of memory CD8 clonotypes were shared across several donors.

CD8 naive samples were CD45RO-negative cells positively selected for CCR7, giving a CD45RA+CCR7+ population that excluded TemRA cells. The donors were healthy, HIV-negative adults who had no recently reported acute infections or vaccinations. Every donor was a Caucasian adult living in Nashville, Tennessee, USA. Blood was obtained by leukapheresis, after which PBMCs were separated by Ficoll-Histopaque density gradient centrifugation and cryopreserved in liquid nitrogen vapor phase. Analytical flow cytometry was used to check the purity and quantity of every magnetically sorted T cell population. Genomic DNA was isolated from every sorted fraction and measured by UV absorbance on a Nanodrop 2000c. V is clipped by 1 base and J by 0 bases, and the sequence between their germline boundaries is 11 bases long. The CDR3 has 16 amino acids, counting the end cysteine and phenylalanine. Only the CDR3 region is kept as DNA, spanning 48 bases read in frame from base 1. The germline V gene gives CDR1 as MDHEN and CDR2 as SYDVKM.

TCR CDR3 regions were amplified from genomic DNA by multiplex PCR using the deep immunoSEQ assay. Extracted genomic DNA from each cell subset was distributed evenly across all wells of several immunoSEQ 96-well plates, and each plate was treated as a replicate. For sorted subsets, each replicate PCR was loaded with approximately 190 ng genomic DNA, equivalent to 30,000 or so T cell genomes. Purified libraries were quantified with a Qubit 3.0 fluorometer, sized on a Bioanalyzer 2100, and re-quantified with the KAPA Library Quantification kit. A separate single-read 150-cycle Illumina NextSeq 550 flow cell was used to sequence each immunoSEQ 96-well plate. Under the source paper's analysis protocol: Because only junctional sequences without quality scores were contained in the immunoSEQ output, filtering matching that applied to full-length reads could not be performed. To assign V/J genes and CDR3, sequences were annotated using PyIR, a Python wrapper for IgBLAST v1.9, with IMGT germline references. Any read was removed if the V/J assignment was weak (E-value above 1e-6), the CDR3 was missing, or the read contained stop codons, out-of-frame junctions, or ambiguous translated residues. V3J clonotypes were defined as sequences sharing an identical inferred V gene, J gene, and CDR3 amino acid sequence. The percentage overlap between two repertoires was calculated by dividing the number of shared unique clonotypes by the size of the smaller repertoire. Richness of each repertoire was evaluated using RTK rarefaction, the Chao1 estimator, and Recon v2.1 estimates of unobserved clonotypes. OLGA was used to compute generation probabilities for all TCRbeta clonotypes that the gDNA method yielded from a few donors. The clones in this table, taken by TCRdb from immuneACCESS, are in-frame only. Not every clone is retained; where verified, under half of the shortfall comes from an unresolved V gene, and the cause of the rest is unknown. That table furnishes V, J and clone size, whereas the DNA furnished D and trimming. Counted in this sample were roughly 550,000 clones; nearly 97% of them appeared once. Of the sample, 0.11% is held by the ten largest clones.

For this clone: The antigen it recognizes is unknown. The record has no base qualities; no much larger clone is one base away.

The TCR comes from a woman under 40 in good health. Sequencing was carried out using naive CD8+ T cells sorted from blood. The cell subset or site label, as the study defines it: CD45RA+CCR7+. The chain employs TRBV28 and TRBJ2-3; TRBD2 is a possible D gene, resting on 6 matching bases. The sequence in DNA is TGTGCCAGCAGTTTATCCCTTGGGACTAGCACAGATACGCAGTATTTT. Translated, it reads CASSLSLGTSTDTQYF.